This T cell receptor (beta chain) was captured by sequencing in a study of cytomegalovirus exposure and HLA in healthy donors. Primers: 60 Vbeta forward and 13 Jbeta reverse. Clones were read by immunoSEQ multiplex PCR, and TCRdb kept only the in-frame ones, dropping some. Of roughly 190,000 clones listed, 75% to 85% were seen once; the top ten hold roughly 1.4%. CDR3 size: 11 residues. The junction had 4 bases not matched to a gene; V was cut back by 7 bases and J by 5 bases. Germline V gene data show CDR1 as DFQATT and CDR2 as SNEGSKA (reference sequence). This clone appeared a single time. Source material: PBMCs. This sequence originates from a woman aged 45 to 65 in good health and CMV-seronegative. This rearrangement joins TRBV20-1 to TRBJ2-5; 7 bases agree with TRBD1. The CDR3 bases are TGCAGTGAGGAAGGGGGCGAGACCCAGTACTTC. Amino acid sequence: CSEEGGETQYF.